This T cell receptor (beta chain) was sequenced in a study of blood T cell repertoires in COVID-19. Germline loops: CDR1 SGHTA, CDR2 FQGNSA. The V and J ends lost 4 bases and 3 bases, in that order; junction bases with no gene match: 9. The CDR3 has 16 amino acids. Per the authors' pipeline: From reference gene primer amplification, estimates of nucleated cell counts were derived. Here immunoSEQ multiplex PCR was the method, and the copy in TCRdb shows in-frame clones only, minus some. D and trimming come from the DNA, and the V and J calls and clone size come from that table. This table has tens of thousands of clones, more than 80% appearing once.

The chain recombines TRBV7-2 with TRBJ2-1; TRBD1 matches 7 bases. The sequenced sample consisted of peripheral blood. The TCR sequence derives from a woman in her seventies with acute or convalescent COVID-19. CDR3 sequence: CASSSRTGGGYNEQFF. DNA of the CDR3: TGTGCCAGCAGCTCGCGGACAGGCGGTGGCTACAATGAGCAGTTCTTC.